One and the same sample provided the 23 T cell receptor beta chains below, sequenced in a study of blood T cell repertoires in COVID-19. Sequencing was performed with immunoSEQ multiplex PCR; in TCRdb, only in-frame clones are kept and a portion is missing. This table holds fewer than 350,000 clones, around 81% found once. Input material: peripheral blood. Every receptor here comes from a woman aged 60 to 75 with active or convalescent COVID-19.

The J gene is TRBJ2-3, the V gene TRBV18; 8 bases agree with TRBD2. V lost 6 bases to trimming and J lost 3 bases; unmatched junction nucleotides: 11. CDR3 length: 16 amino acids. Germline V CDR1 and CDR2: KGHSH, LQKENI. This CDR3 is CASSREGFPWTDTQYF. CDR3 sequence (DNA): TGTGCCAGCTCCCGGGAGGGATTTCCGTGGACAGATACGCAGTATTTT.

The rearrangement joins TRBV6-1 to TRBJ1-2; TRBD1 agrees at 8 bases. Per germline, CDR1 MNHNS and CDR2 SASEGT. Losses at the gene ends were 4 bases for V and 7 bases for J; bases not matched to a gene: 17. This CDR3 spans 17 amino acids. The CDR3 nucleotides read TGTGCCAGCAGTGTTGAGAACCGGGACAGGAGAGAAGGTGGCTACACCTTC. Translated: CASSVENRDRREGGYTF.

This clone turned up a few times. This chain joins TRBV9 and TRBJ2-1; 8 bases fit TRBD2. Trimming took 0 bases from V and 0 from J; bases not matched to a gene: 8. The V gene's germline CDR1 is SGDLS and CDR2 YYNGEE. This CDR3 is built from 18 residues. CDR3 region: CASSVGPSGRSSYNEQFF. In DNA form, the CDR3 reads TGTGCCAGCAGCGTAGGTCCTAGCGGGCGGAGCTCCTACAATGAGCAGTTCTTC.

A single count supports this clone. The chain carries TRBV6-5 and TRBJ1-2; the match to TRBD1 covers 7 bases. The V segment lost 3 bases and the J segment 4 bases; nucleotides outside the gene matches: 8. The CDR3 loop spans 15 amino acids. Germline V gives CDR1 MNHEY, CDR2 SVGAGI. CDR3 DNA sequence: TGTGCCAGCAGTTATTCGACAGGGATAATCTATGGCTACACCTTC. Encoded protein: CASSYSTGIIYGYTF.

This clone appeared a single time. V is TRBV5-1 and J is TRBJ1-5; 7 bases are shared with TRBD1. Looked up from germline, CDR1 is SGHRS and CDR2 is YFSETQ. Trimming at V came to 2 bases and at J to 9 bases, leaving 14 bases not matched to a gene. CDR3 length equals 16 residues. In DNA form, the CDR3 reads TGCGCCAGCAGCTTCTATTTCGACAGGGACCGTACGCCCCAGCATTTT. This sequence encodes CASSFYFDRDRTPQHF.

This clone has just one count. This may come from a read error, since a much larger clone is one base off. This sample also contains other DNA sequences that code for the same CDR3. The chain carries TRBV11-2 and TRBJ1-6, with a tentative D call TRBD1 (6 bases). CDR1 SGHAT and CDR2 FQNNGV come from the germline V gene. The CDR3 sequence is 14 residues long. In nucleotides, the CDR3 is TGTGCTAGCAACTCATGGGGGCGTAATTCACCCCTCCACTTT. It yields the protein CASNSWGRNSPLHF.

J is TRBJ1-5 and V is TRBV5-8, with D maybe TRBD1 (5 bases). The germline CDR1 and CDR2 sequences are SGHTS and YDEGEE. V lost 0 bases and J lost 2, with 15 bases in between. The CDR3 contains 17 residues. The CDR3 loop is CASSLGQLLGGNQPQHF. CDR3 DNA: TGTGCCAGCAGCTTGGGACAGCTTTTAGGGGGCAATCAGCCCCAGCATTTT.

The CDR3 reads CASSLGRTEAFF. The CDR3 nucleotides are TGCGCCAGCAGCCTAGGTCGGACTGAAGCTTTCTTT. The J gene is TRBJ1-1, the V gene TRBV10-1; D is undetermined. The CDR3 contains 12 residues. Germline CDR1 WNHNN, CDR2 SYGVQD (reference sequence). The ends were cut back, 6 bases at V and 5 bases at J, with 10 bases in the middle.

The gene calls are TRBV27 and TRBJ2-5, with 12 positions matching TRBD2. V lost 5 bases, J lost 4 bases, and 5 bases stayed unmatched. Germline CDR1 reads MNHEY; CDR2 reads SMNVEV (reference sequence). The CDR3 consists of 15 residues. CDR3 coding DNA: TGTGCCAGCAGTCCGCTAGCGGGGGGGCTAGAGACCCAGTACTTC. Its protein is CASSPLAGGLETQYF.

This sequence joins TRBV14 and TRBJ2-7, with TRBD2 as a possible D gene (5 bases). CDR3 length equals 12 residues. The germline CDR1 and CDR2 sequences are SGHDN and FVKESK. The germline V and J ends were trimmed by 6 bases and 0 bases, with 6 bases remaining between them. CDR3 nucleotide sequence: TGTGCCAGCAGGGACTCCTCCTACGAGCAGTACTTC. Amino acids: CASRDSSYEQYF.

This clone was detected only once. The CDR3 region is CASSLGRNTGELFF. The CDR3, as DNA: TGTGCCAGCAGCTTAGGCAGGAACACCGGGGAGCTGTTTTTT. The chain uses TRBV11-3 and TRBJ2-2, with unresolved D. This CDR3 spans 14 amino acids. The germline gives CDR1 SGHNT, CDR2 YENEEA. V was clipped by 1 base and J by 1 base, with 4 bases between them.

The chain combines TRBV19 with TRBJ1-6; D unclear. Trimming stripped 4 bases from V and 9 bases from J, with 13 bases between. Germline V CDR1 and CDR2: LNHDA, SQIVND (reference sequence). There are 14 residues in the CDR3. CDR3 protein: CASSTGSATSPLHF. For the CDR3, the DNA is TGTGCCAGTAGTACCGGGTCCGCAACTTCACCCCTCCACTTT.

This CDR3 is CASSLDSRGGRYEQYF. CDR3 bases: TGTGCCAGCAGCTTGGACTCGCGGGGGGGGAGATACGAGCAGTACTTC. The gene calls are TRBV5-4 and TRBJ2-7; TRBD2 matches at 9 bases. Germline CDR1 SGHNT, CDR2 YYREEE (reference sequence). The CDR3 extends over 16 amino acids. V was clipped by 0 bases and J by 4 bases; unmatched bases: 8.

This rearrangement joins TRBV12-5 to TRBJ2-2; no reliable D call. Germline lookup yields CDR1 LGHNT and CDR2 FRNRAP. V was trimmed by 9 bases and J by 8 bases, leaving 16 bases between them. The CDR3 is 13 residues long. The CDR3 nucleotides are TGTGCTAGCGCTCCCAGTATTTATGGGGAGCTGTTTTTT. Encoded protein: CASAPSIYGELFF.

This chain uses TRBV19 with TRBJ2-5; perhaps TRBD2 as D (6 bases). The CDR3 contains 14 residues. Per germline, CDR1 LNHDA and CDR2 SQIVND (reference sequence). The V end was cut by 4 bases, the J end by 5 bases, with 14 bases between. The CDR3 sequence: CASSTLGLPETQYF. Here the CDR3 DNA reads TGTGCCAGTAGTACTCTGGGACTTCCGGAGACCCAGTACTTC.

This clone was seen only once. The chain has TRBV7-8 and TRBJ1-2, with TRBD1 as a possible D gene (6 bases). This CDR3 is built from 15 residues. Germline lookup yields CDR1 SGHVS and CDR2 FQNEAQ. V lost 4 bases to trimming and J lost 4 bases, with 16 bases between them. The CDR3 DNA reads as TGTGCCAGCAGCTCCCAACAGGGAGACGGCTATGGCTACACCTTC. Its translation: CASSSQQGDGYGYTF.

The rearrangement links TRBV7-8 to TRBJ1-6; possible D gene TRBD1, 5 bases. The V gene lost 1 base and the J gene lost 6 bases, with 10 bases spanning the gap. This CDR3 has 15 amino acids. Germline CDR1 and CDR2: SGHVS and FQNEAQ. In DNA, the CDR3 is TGTGCCAGCAGCTTAGAAGCCAGGGCTAATTCACCCCTCCACTTT. Translating gives CASSLEARANSPLHF.

This chain uses TRBV18 with TRBJ2-3; 10 bases agree with TRBD2. This CDR3 contains 17 residues. The V gene's germline CDR1 is KGHSH and CDR2 LQKENI. The ends lost 3 bases at V and 0 bases at J; junction bases unmatched: 6. The CDR3 DNA reads TGTGCCAGCTCACCCCTTCGACTAGCGGGTAGCACAGATACGCAGTATTTT. Translation gives CASSPLRLAGSTDTQYF.

The chain is built from TRBV10-2 and TRBJ1-5; TRBD1 might be the D (5 bases). This CDR3 is built from 14 residues. With 3 bases removed from V and 6 bases from J, the gap between germline ends came to 12 bases. Looked up from germline, CDR1 is WSHSY and CDR2 is SAAADI. In nucleotides, the CDR3 is TGCGCCAGCAGTGATCGGGGGACGGGTCAGCCCCAGCATTTT. Its protein product is CASSDRGTGQPQHF.

V is TRBV6-5 and J is TRBJ1-2; D gene uncertain. This CDR3 is built from 15 residues. Germline CDR1 reads MNHEY; CDR2 reads SVGAGI. Trimming shortened V by 2 bases and J by 4 bases, and 14 bases separated the two germline ends. CDR3 nucleotides: TGTGCCAGCAGTTACGCTTACAGCGCGGGCTATGGCTACACCTTC. Its translation is CASSYAYSAGYGYTF.

The rearrangement uses TRBV19 and TRBJ2-5, with a possible D match to TRBD1 (5 bases). V was clipped by 9 bases and J by 2 bases, with 7 bases between them. The CDR3 has 11 residues. Germline V lookup: CDR1 LNHDA, CDR2 SQIVND (reference sequence). The CDR3 DNA reads as TGTGCCAGGGGGCTTCAAGAGACCCAGTACTTC. As protein: CARGLQETQYF.

This chain uses TRBV5-1 with TRBJ2-1; 11 nucleotides agree with TRBD2. CDR3 size: 19 residues. V lost 2 bases to trimming and J lost 3 bases; unmatched junction nucleotides: 13. CDR1 is SGHRS, CDR2 YFSETQ, per germline. The CDR3 bases are TGCGCCAGCAGCTTTATGACTAGCGGGGCTTTTTCGGGCTACAATGAGCAGTTCTTC. Translating gives CASSFMTSGAFSGYNEQFF.

This clone was seen a handful of times. This chain uses TRBV7-2 with TRBJ1-6; D remains unclear. The germline V gene has CDR1 SGHTA and CDR2 FQGNSA. The CDR3 extends over 13 amino acids. The V end lost 2 bases, the J end lost 4 bases, and 3 bases lay between the germline ends. DNA for the CDR3: TGTGCCAGCAGCTTACAGTATAATTCACCCCTCCACTTT. Encoded protein: CASSLQYNSPLHF. Full variable domain (outside the CDR3, taken from reference TRBV7-2 and TRBJ1-6): GAGVSQSPSNKVTEKGKDVELRCDPISGHTALYWYRQSLGQGLEFLIYFQGNSAPDKSGLPSDRFSAERTGGSVSTLTIQRTQQEDSAVYLCASSLQYNSPLHFGNGTRLTVT.